One T cell receptor (beta chain) is described in this entry. What it binds is unknown. Produced via immunoSEQ multiplex PCR; TCRdb's table is partial and in-frame only. In the table there are about 84,000 clones, about 90% of which are singletons. The CDR3 extends over 15 amino acids. CDR1 and CDR2 (germline): SGDLS, YYNGEE. V gave up 0 bases and J gave up 1 base, with 10 bases separating them. This sample is part of a study of T cell responses to AZD1222 COVID-19 vaccine. The study's findings and limits: In the spike-specific TCR repertoire, nearly half reportedly target unmutated variant regions. Only five or six AZD1222 recipients were seropositive at baseline. In a largely white British group with more females than males, clonal diversity was possibly underestimated. Compared with day 0, the breadth and depth of the Spike-specific TCR repertoire rose significantly after two doses of AZD1222.

The chain employs TRBV9 and TRBJ1-1; maybe TRBD1 (5 bases). The sequence came from an adult who received the AZD1222 COVID-19 vaccine. The source material was peripheral blood, sampled 28 days after the second AZD1222 dose. The CDR3 DNA is TGTGCCAGCAGCGTAGGGCTGGGGCGGAACACTGAAGCTTTCTTT. This gives the protein CASSVGLGRNTEAFF.